This T cell receptor beta chain was recorded in a study of cytomegalovirus exposure and HLA in healthy donors. About the study: HLA-typed donors were the source of about 85 million unique TCRs, which an early data release held. Study-wide results and limits: A later analysis, which compared TCR beta chains of equal frequency, found the HLA-associated ones more clonally expanded. A later analysis revealed that TCR association rates differed between HLA loci, peaking at DRB1 and bottoming out at HLA-C. Follow-up analysis later connected one missense variant in DCLRE1C with trimming of TCR beta V- and J-genes.

Turning to this clone: The antigen is undetermined.

This CDR3 spans 15 amino acids. Germline-derived CDR1 and CDR2 are LGHNA and YNFKEQ. Between the trimmed V and J ends, which lost 0 bases and 4 bases, there was a span of 12 bases. Use of 60 Vbeta and 13 Jbeta primers characterized the PCR. Some clones are missing from TCRdb's copy, which holds only in-frame ones; the method was immunoSEQ multiplex PCR. The top ten hold approximately 7.7% of the sample, which has approximately 50,000 clones, roughly 80% seen once. The sample consisted of PBMCs. The chain uses TRBV4-2 and TRBJ2-5, with D possibly being TRBD2 (6 bases). The TCR comes from a man aged 25-45 years in good health and CMV-seropositive. The CDR3 DNA sequence: TGTGCCAGCAGCCAAGATTCGGGGGTGGGAGAGACCCAGTACTTC. Its translation: CASSQDSGVGETQYF.